The present TCR beta chain was sequenced within a study of OX40 agonist ivuxolimab in advanced cancers. Study outcomes and limitations: At 0.1 to 3.0 mg/kg, CD4+ and CD8+ blood T cells expanded clonally by week 6.

As concerns this clone: What it binds is not known.

Clones were sequenced by immunoSEQ multiplex PCR, and TCRdb holds only the in-frame ones, with some missing. The sample carries 40,000 to 55,000 clones, approximately 90% recorded once. The receptor was isolated from an adult with an advanced solid tumor such as melanoma, head and neck, liver or kidney cancer. The starting material was CD4+ or CD8+ T cells sorted from blood, obtained in a trial of the OX40 agonist ivuxolimab.

Written as DNA, the CDR3 is TGTGCCTGGGGCAGGGATCAAGAGACCCAGTACTTC. Translating gives CAWGRDQETQYF. This chain links TRBV30 with TRBJ2-5; weak D call: TRBD1 (5 bases). Looked up from germline, CDR1 is GTSNPN and CDR2 is SVGIG (reference sequence). CDR3 length: 12 amino acids. With 5 bases removed from V and 2 bases from J, the gap between germline ends came to 9 bases.